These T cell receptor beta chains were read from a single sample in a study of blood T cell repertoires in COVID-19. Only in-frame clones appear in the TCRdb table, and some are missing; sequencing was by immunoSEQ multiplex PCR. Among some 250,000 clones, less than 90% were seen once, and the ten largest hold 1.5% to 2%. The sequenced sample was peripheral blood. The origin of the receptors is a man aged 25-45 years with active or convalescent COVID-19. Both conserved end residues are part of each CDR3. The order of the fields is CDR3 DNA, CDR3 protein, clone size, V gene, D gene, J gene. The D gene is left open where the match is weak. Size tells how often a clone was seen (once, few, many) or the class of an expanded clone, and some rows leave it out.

CDR3nt: TGTGCCAGCAGCTTTACAGGGATGGCCAACTATGGCTACACCTTC; CDR3aa: CASSFTGMANYGYTF; abundance: NA; v_gene: TRBV7-2; d_gene: NA; j_gene: TRBJ1-2
CDR3nt: TGTGCCAGCAGCGAGGGACTAGCGGGAGATACGCAGTATTTT; CDR3aa: CASSEGLAGDTQYF; abundance: once; v_gene: TRBV5-5; d_gene: TRBD2; j_gene: TRBJ2-3
CDR3nt: TGTGCCAGCAGCTTAGGCGGCAGTAACACTGAAGCTTTCTTT; CDR3aa: CASSLGGSNTEAFF; abundance: NA; v_gene: TRBV11-2; d_gene: NA; j_gene: TRBJ1-1
CDR3nt: TGTGCCAGCAGCCCCGGTTTGCGGGATGGTCAGTTCTTC; CDR3aa: CASSPGLRDGQFF; abundance: NA; v_gene: TRBV7-8; d_gene: NA; j_gene: TRBJ2-1
CDR3nt: TGTGCCAGCAGCCAAAAGACAGGGCGGGTGGAAAAACTGTTTTTT; CDR3aa: CASSQKTGRVEKLFF; abundance: NA; v_gene: TRBV3-1/TRBV3-2; d_gene: TRBD1; j_gene: TRBJ1-4
CDR3nt: TGTGCCAGCAGTAGTGATTGGAATCAGCCCCAGCATTTT; CDR3aa: CASSSDWNQPQHF; abundance: few; v_gene: TRBV5-6; d_gene: NA; j_gene: TRBJ1-5
CDR3nt: TGTGCCAGCAGTAGGGGGTCTAACTATGGCTACACCTTC; CDR3aa: CASSRGSNYGYTF; abundance: NA; v_gene: TRBV2; d_gene: NA; j_gene: TRBJ1-2
CDR3nt: TGTGCCAGCAGCCAAGAATTATTGGGCCTGAAAACGACTAGCGGGGGAGATACGCAGTATTTT; CDR3aa: CASSQELLGLKTTSGGDTQYF; abundance: NA; v_gene: TRBV14; d_gene: TRBD2; j_gene: TRBJ2-3
CDR3nt: TGTGCCAGCAGTTACTCACGAGGCACAGATACGCAGTATTTT; CDR3aa: CASSYSRGTDTQYF; abundance: NA; v_gene: TRBV6-5; d_gene: NA; j_gene: TRBJ2-3
CDR3nt: TGTGCCAGCAGTGAAAGACGCCGGGGACAGTATGGCTACACCTTC; CDR3aa: CASSERRRGQYGYTF; abundance: NA; v_gene: TRBV6-1; d_gene: TRBD1; j_gene: TRBJ1-2
CDR3nt: TGTGCCAGCAGCTTTGCACAGGGGGGGAATCAGCCCCAGCATTTT; CDR3aa: CASSFAQGGNQPQHF; abundance: NA; v_gene: TRBV7-2; d_gene: TRBD1; j_gene: TRBJ1-5
CDR3nt: TGTGCCAGCAGTCGGACAGGTCTCGTTAAAAGCTATGGCTACACCTTC; CDR3aa: CASSRTGLVKSYGYTF; abundance: NA; v_gene: TRBV27; d_gene: TRBD1; j_gene: TRBJ1-2
CDR3nt: TGTGCCAGCAGGCGGGACGGCAACTCTGGAAACACCATATATTTT; CDR3aa: CASRRDGNSGNTIYF; abundance: NA; v_gene: TRBV7-9; d_gene: NA; j_gene: TRBJ1-3
CDR3nt: TGTGCCAGCAGTGAGTTAGCGGGTCGGACAGATACGCAGTATTTT; CDR3aa: CASSELAGRTDTQYF; abundance: NA; v_gene: TRBV2; d_gene: TRBD2; j_gene: TRBJ2-3
CDR3nt: TGTGCCAGTAAGGGACTAGCGGGGTACCAAGAGACCCAGTACTTC; CDR3aa: CASKGLAGYQETQYF; abundance: NA; v_gene: TRBV19; d_gene: TRBD2; j_gene: TRBJ2-5
CDR3nt: TGTGCCAGCAGCGCGACAGGGGCGGATGGCTACACCTTC; CDR3aa: CASSATGADGYTF; abundance: NA; v_gene: TRBV9; d_gene: TRBD1; j_gene: TRBJ1-2
CDR3nt: TGTGCCAGCAGCTTAGATATTAACACTGAAGCTTTCTTT; CDR3aa: CASSLDINTEAFF; abundance: NA; v_gene: TRBV11-2; d_gene: NA; j_gene: TRBJ1-1
CDR3nt: TGTGCCAGTAGTCTTCTAGCGGGGGGCTCAGATGAGCAGTTCTTC; CDR3aa: CASSLLAGGSDEQFF; abundance: NA; v_gene: TRBV19; d_gene: TRBD2; j_gene: TRBJ2-1
CDR3nt: TGTGCCAGCAGCCAAGGGGTTTGGGCTCCCGGGGAGCTGTTTTTT; CDR3aa: CASSQGVWAPGELFF; abundance: NA; v_gene: TRBV14; d_gene: NA; j_gene: TRBJ2-2
CDR3nt: TGTGCCAGCAGCCCTACCCGGACAGGCTGGAGCTATGGCTACACCTTC; CDR3aa: CASSPTRTGWSYGYTF; abundance: NA; v_gene: TRBV5-8; d_gene: TRBD1; j_gene: TRBJ1-2
CDR3nt: TGTGCCAGTAGTAGATCGACTAGCGGGATCTACAATGAGCAGTTCTTC; CDR3aa: CASSRSTSGIYNEQFF; abundance: NA; v_gene: TRBV19; d_gene: TRBD2; j_gene: TRBJ2-1
CDR3nt: TGTGCCACCAGCAGAGGGGCGGGGGGCCAGGACACCGGGGAGCTGTTTTTT; CDR3aa: CATSRGAGGQDTGELFF; abundance: NA; v_gene: TRBV15; d_gene: TRBD2; j_gene: TRBJ2-2
CDR3nt: TGTGCCAGCAGCAATGATGCGGGACGGCTTCCCCCCCAGTTCTTC; CDR3aa: CASSNDAGRLPPQFF; abundance: NA; v_gene: TRBV11-2; d_gene: NA; j_gene: TRBJ2-1
CDR3nt: TGTGCCAGCTCACCACGGGGGGGGCCAGATACGCAGTATTTT; CDR3aa: CASSPRGGPDTQYF; abundance: NA; v_gene: TRBV18; d_gene: NA; j_gene: TRBJ2-3
CDR3nt: TGTGCCAGCAGACCGACAGGACTGAACACTGAAGCTTTCTTT; CDR3aa: CASRPTGLNTEAFF; abundance: NA; v_gene: TRBV7-3; d_gene: NA; j_gene: TRBJ1-1
CDR3nt: TGTGCCAGCAGCCACACAGACAGGGATCCTGGAAACACCATATATTTT; CDR3aa: CASSHTDRDPGNTIYF; abundance: NA; v_gene: TRBV7-9; d_gene: TRBD1; j_gene: TRBJ1-3
CDR3nt: TGCGCCAGCAGCCAAGAAACAGGGGGCGCCCTTGGAAACACCATATATTTT; CDR3aa: CASSQETGGALGNTIYF; abundance: NA; v_gene: TRBV4-3; d_gene: TRBD1; j_gene: TRBJ1-3
CDR3nt: TGTGCCAGCAGCTTGGCGTTAATGGACAGGGGGCATCTCACTGAAGCTTTCTTT; CDR3aa: CASSLALMDRGHLTEAFF; abundance: NA; v_gene: TRBV5-6; d_gene: TRBD1; j_gene: TRBJ1-1
CDR3nt: TGTGCCAGCACCGCTAGGAGGGGGGGAACCCGTTACAATGAGCAGTTCTTC; CDR3aa: CASTARRGGTRYNEQFF; abundance: few; v_gene: TRBV27; d_gene: NA; j_gene: TRBJ2-1
CDR3nt: TGTGCCAGCAGCGCGAACAGGGACTCACCCCTCCACTTT; CDR3aa: CASSANRDSPLHF; abundance: NA; v_gene: TRBV11-3; d_gene: NA; j_gene: TRBJ1-6
CDR3nt: TGTGCCAGCAGCTCCCAGCGGGGGGCCGCGGAGACCCAGTACTTC; CDR3aa: CASSSQRGAAETQYF; abundance: NA; v_gene: TRBV7-9; d_gene: TRBD2; j_gene: TRBJ2-5
CDR3nt: TGTGCCACCACGAGGGCGTCGGAGGTCGATGAGCAGTTCTTC; CDR3aa: CATTRASEVDEQFF; abundance: NA; v_gene: TRBV19; d_gene: NA; j_gene: TRBJ2-1
CDR3nt: TGTGCCAGCAGTTTCGGGGGTGGTGGGACCCAGTACTTC; CDR3aa: CASSFGGGGTQYF; abundance: NA; v_gene: TRBV27; d_gene: NA; j_gene: TRBJ2-5
CDR3nt: TGCGCCAGCAGCTTGGGGTCCGGAGCTGGCCAGCCCCAGCATTTT; CDR3aa: CASSLGSGAGQPQHF; abundance: NA; v_gene: TRBV5-1; d_gene: NA; j_gene: TRBJ1-5
CDR3nt: TGTGCCAGCAGCTTTCGGGGGAATAGCAATCAGCCCCAGCATTTT; CDR3aa: CASSFRGNSNQPQHF; abundance: NA; v_gene: TRBV7-2; d_gene: NA; j_gene: TRBJ1-5
CDR3nt: TGTGCCAGCAGCTTAGATGAGGCCAGCAGTTTCTACAATGAGCAGTTCTTC; CDR3aa: CASSLDEASSFYNEQFF; abundance: NA; v_gene: TRBV11-2; d_gene: NA; j_gene: TRBJ2-1
CDR3nt: TGTGCCAGCAGCTTAGTATCCTCAGTGAACACTGAAGCTTTCTTT; CDR3aa: CASSLVSSVNTEAFF; abundance: NA; v_gene: TRBV7-9; d_gene: NA; j_gene: TRBJ1-1
CDR3nt: TGCGCCAGCAGCCCAGCTGGGGGGGCGCGAGGAAACACCATATATTTT; CDR3aa: CASSPAGGARGNTIYF; abundance: NA; v_gene: TRBV5-1; d_gene: NA; j_gene: TRBJ1-3
CDR3nt: TGCGCCAGCAGCCAAGATAGGCTAGCGGGGGGCGGCACAGATACGCAGTATTTT; CDR3aa: CASSQDRLAGGGTDTQYF; abundance: NA; v_gene: TRBV4-3; d_gene: TRBD2; j_gene: TRBJ2-3
CDR3nt: TGCGCCAGCAGCCCACGACTTTACACCGGGGAGCTGTTTTTT; CDR3aa: CASSPRLYTGELFF; abundance: NA; v_gene: TRBV5-1; d_gene: NA; j_gene: TRBJ2-2
CDR3nt: TGTGCCAGCAGCTCTACAGGGGGAAGCTACTATGGCTACACCTTC; CDR3aa: CASSSTGGSYYGYTF; abundance: NA; v_gene: TRBV6-5; d_gene: TRBD1; j_gene: TRBJ1-2
CDR3nt: TGTGCCAGCAGCTTAGACAGCAGGACTAATGAAAAACTGTTTTTT; CDR3aa: CASSLDSRTNEKLFF; abundance: NA; v_gene: TRBV7-9; d_gene: NA; j_gene: TRBJ1-4
CDR3nt: TGTGCCAGCAGCCGCCCCCAGGATAGGTCTCTCCACTTT; CDR3aa: CASSRPQDRSLHF; abundance: NA; v_gene: TRBV7-2; d_gene: NA; j_gene: TRBJ1-6
CDR3nt: TGCGCCAGCAGCCAAGGACAGGGGCCTAATGAGCAGTTCTTC; CDR3aa: CASSQGQGPNEQFF; abundance: few; v_gene: TRBV4-1; d_gene: TRBD1; j_gene: TRBJ2-1
CDR3nt: TGTGCCAGCAGCGAACAGGGAGCTGAGCAGTTCTTC; CDR3aa: CASSEQGAEQFF; abundance: NA; v_gene: TRBV11-3; d_gene: NA; j_gene: TRBJ2-1
CDR3nt: TGTGCCAGCAGCGGGACAGGGGTTTACGAGCAGTACTTC; CDR3aa: CASSGTGVYEQYF; abundance: NA; v_gene: TRBV2; d_gene: TRBD1; j_gene: TRBJ2-7
CDR3nt: TGTGCCACCAGGGGGTTGGGGGTAGGGACTGAAGCTTTCTTT; CDR3aa: CATRGLGVGTEAFF; abundance: NA; v_gene: TRBV19; d_gene: TRBD1; j_gene: TRBJ1-1
CDR3nt: TGTGCCAGCAGCGTAGCTGACAGGGTGGGTTATGGCTACACCTTC; CDR3aa: CASSVADRVGYGYTF; abundance: NA; v_gene: TRBV9; d_gene: TRBD1; j_gene: TRBJ1-2
CDR3nt: TGCGCCAGCAGCCAGACGAGGGCTGCAGATACGCAGTATTTT; CDR3aa: CASSQTRAADTQYF; abundance: NA; v_gene: TRBV4-3; d_gene: NA; j_gene: TRBJ2-3
CDR3nt: TGTGCCAGCAGCTTGACCCAGGACAGGGTTTCACCCCTCCACTTT; CDR3aa: CASSLTQDRVSPLHF; abundance: NA; v_gene: TRBV7-2; d_gene: TRBD1; j_gene: TRBJ1-6
CDR3nt: TGTGCCACCGGAGCCGGGACAGGCCGCACTGAAGCTTTCTTT; CDR3aa: CATGAGTGRTEAFF; abundance: NA; v_gene: TRBV10-3; d_gene: TRBD1; j_gene: TRBJ1-1
CDR3nt: TGTGCCAGCAGTCTTAGGGGCAGATACAATGAGCAGTTCTTC; CDR3aa: CASSLRGRYNEQFF; abundance: NA; v_gene: TRBV21-1; d_gene: NA; j_gene: TRBJ2-1
CDR3nt: TGCAGTGCTAGTCAGTCACAGGGCTTGCGCTATGGCTACACCTTC; CDR3aa: CSASQSQGLRYGYTF; abundance: NA; v_gene: TRBV20-1; d_gene: NA; j_gene: TRBJ1-2
CDR3nt: TGTGCCAGCAGCCCGGGAGGGGCAGGGGTCCAAGAGACCCAGTACTTC; CDR3aa: CASSPGGAGVQETQYF; abundance: NA; v_gene: TRBV7-7; d_gene: TRBD2; j_gene: TRBJ2-5
CDR3nt: TGTGCCTCACGACGACCGGGACAGGGAAGGAGTGAGCAGTTCTTC; CDR3aa: CASRRPGQGRSEQFF; abundance: NA; v_gene: TRBV30; d_gene: TRBD1; j_gene: TRBJ2-1